These 7 T cell receptor beta chains originate from one sample sequenced in a study of control samples from healthy donors and cancer patients. Produced via immunoSEQ multiplex PCR; TCRdb's table is partial and in-frame only. The profile covers tens of thousands of clones, with approximately 94% appearing a single time and around 1.3% taken by the ten largest. Sequenced sample: PBMCs. The receptors come from a woman between 40 and 50 years old with lung cancer.

The chain couples TRBV2 to TRBJ1-5; D is unclear. The germline V and J ends were trimmed by 8 bases and 3 bases, with 11 bases remaining between them. This CDR3 spans 13 amino acids. Germline V gene data show CDR1 as SNHLY and CDR2 as FYNNEI. CDR3 residues: CASLKDLNQPQHF. CDR3 DNA sequence: TGTGCCAGCCTTAAAGACCTCAATCAGCCCCAGCATTTT.

The chain uses TRBV5-8 and TRBJ1-2; TRBD1 aligns across 9 bases. With V trimmed by 2 bases and J by 4 bases, 3 bases remained unmatched. The CDR3 is 14 amino acids. Per the germline V gene, CDR1 is SGHTS and CDR2 is YDEGEE. The CDR3 region has the DNA TGTGCCAGCAGCTTCGACAGGGGGACCTATGGCTACACCTTC. Protein: CASSFDRGTYGYTF. The full variable domain, its missing parts supplied by reference TRBV5-8 and TRBJ1-2, is EAGVTQSPTHLIKTRGQQATLRCSPISGHTSVYWYQQALGLGLQFLLWYDEGEERNRGNFPPRFSGRQFPNYSSELNVNALELEDSALYLCASSFDRGTYGYTFGSGTRLTVV.

V gene TRBV11-3 combines with J gene TRBJ2-1; TRBD1 or TRBD2 may be the D gene (6 bases each). Germline CDR1 and CDR2: SGHNT and YENEEA. V was shortened by 1 base and J by 2 bases, with 9 bases between the two germline ends. This CDR3 contains 15 residues. CDR3 sequence (DNA): TGTGCCAGCAGCTTAGGTGGGGGGCCCTACAATGAGCAGTTCTTC. The encoded protein is CASSLGGGPYNEQFF.

This chain joins TRBV28 and TRBJ2-7, with D possibly being TRBD1 or TRBD2 (7 bases each). Germline lookup yields CDR1 MDHEN and CDR2 SYDVKM. The CDR3 sequence is 17 residues long. Trimming removed 3 bases at V and 4 bases at J, with 22 bases between. CDR3 loop: CASSFQGGTGTFYEQYF. The CDR3 DNA follows: TGTGCCAGCAGTTTTCAGGGGGGGACCGGGACTTTTTACGAGCAGTACTTC.

This clone appeared a single time. The V call is TRBV5-1, the J call TRBJ2-7; D possibly corresponds to TRBD1 (5 bases). Trimming left V 3 bases short and J 2 bases short, with 24 bases between. This CDR3 region has 18 residues. The germline gives CDR1 SGHRS, CDR2 YFSETQ. CDR3 DNA: TGCGCCAGCAGCTCGCGAGCTAAGACAGCCCTACGGGCCTACGAGCAGTACTTC. This translates into CASSSRAKTALRAYEQYF.

V gene TRBV24-1 combines with J gene TRBJ1-2; no clear D gene. Looked up from germline, CDR1 is KGHDR and CDR2 is SFDVKD. V lost 0 bases and J 2 bases, leaving 6 bases between the germline ends. The CDR3 sequence is 14 residues long. The CDR3 DNA sequence: TGTGCCACCAGTGATTTGCCAACCAACTATGGCTACACCTTC. This translates into CATSDLPTNYGYTF.

CDR3 sequence (DNA): TGTGCCAGCAGAGATCGGACAGAACACATAGCCAAAAACATTCAGTACTTC. It codes for CASRDRTEHIAKNIQYF. The chain carries TRBV28 and TRBJ2-4; D is possibly TRBD1 (6 bases). Germline CDR1 is MDHEN and CDR2 is SYDVKM. The V and J ends lost 6 bases and 0 bases respectively, with 18 bases between them. This CDR3 spans 17 amino acids.